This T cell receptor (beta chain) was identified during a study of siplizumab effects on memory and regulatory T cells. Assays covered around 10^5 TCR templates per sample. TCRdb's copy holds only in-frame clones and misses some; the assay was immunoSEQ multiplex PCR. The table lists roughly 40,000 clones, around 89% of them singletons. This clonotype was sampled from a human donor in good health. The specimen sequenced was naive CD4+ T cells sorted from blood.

The DNA of the CDR3 is TGTGCCATCAGTGAGTCCATGGGTGAAGTCGCGACCGAAAAACTGTTTTTT. As protein: CAISESMGEVATEKLFF. The chain has TRBV10-3 and TRBJ1-4; unclear D gene. CDR1 ENHRY and CDR2 SYGVKD come from the germline V gene. Trimming removed 0 bases at V and 8 bases at J, with 19 bases between. This CDR3 comprises 17 residues.